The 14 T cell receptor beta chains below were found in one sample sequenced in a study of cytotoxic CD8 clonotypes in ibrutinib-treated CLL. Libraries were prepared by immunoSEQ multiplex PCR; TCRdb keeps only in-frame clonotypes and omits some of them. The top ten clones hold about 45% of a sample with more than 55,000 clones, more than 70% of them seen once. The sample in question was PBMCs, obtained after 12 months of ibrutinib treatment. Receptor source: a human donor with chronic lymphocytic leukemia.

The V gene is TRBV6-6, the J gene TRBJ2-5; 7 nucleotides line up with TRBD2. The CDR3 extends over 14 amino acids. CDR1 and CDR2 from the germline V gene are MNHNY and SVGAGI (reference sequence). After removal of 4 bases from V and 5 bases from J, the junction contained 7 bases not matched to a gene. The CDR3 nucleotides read TGTGCCAGCAGTTTGGCGGGAGAAGGGGAGACCCAGTACTTC. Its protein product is CASSLAGEGETQYF.

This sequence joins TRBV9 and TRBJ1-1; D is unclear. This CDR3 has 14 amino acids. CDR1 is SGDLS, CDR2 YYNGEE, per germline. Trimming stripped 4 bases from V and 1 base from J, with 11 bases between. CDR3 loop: CASSSEPGNTEAFF. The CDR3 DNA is TGTGCCAGCAGCTCTGAGCCAGGGAACACTGAAGCTTTCTTT.

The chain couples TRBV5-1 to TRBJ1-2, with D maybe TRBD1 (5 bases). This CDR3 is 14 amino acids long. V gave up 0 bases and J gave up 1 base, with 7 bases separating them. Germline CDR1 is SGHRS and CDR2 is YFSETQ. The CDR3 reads CASSLEGLNYGYTF. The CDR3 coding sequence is TGCGCCAGCAGCTTGGAGGGACTTAACTATGGCTACACCTTC.

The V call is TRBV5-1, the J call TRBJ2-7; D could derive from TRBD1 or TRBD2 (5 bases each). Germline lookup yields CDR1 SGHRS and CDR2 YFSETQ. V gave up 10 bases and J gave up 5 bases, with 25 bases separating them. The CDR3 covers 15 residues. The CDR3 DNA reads TGCGCCGGCGAGATGCGGGCAGGGAATTTCAACGAGCAGTACTTC. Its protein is CAGEMRAGNFNEQYF.

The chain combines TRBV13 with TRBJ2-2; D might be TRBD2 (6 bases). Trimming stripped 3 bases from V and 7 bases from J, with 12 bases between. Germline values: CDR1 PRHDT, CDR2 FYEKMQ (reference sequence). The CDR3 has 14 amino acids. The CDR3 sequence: CASSFRGTHGELFF. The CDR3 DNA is TGTGCCAGCAGCTTTCGCGGGACCCACGGGGAGCTGTTTTTT.

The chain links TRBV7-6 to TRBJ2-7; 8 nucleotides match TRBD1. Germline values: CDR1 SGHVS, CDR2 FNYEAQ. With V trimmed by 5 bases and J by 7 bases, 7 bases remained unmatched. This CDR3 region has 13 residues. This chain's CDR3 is CASSPPGGVEQYF. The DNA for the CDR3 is TGTGCCAGCAGCCCGCCAGGGGGCGTGGAGCAGTACTTC.

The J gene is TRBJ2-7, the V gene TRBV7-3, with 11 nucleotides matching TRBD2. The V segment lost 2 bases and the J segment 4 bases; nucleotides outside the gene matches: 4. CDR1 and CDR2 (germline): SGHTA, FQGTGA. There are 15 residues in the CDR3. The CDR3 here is CASSLEIAGGYEQYF. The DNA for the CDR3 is TGTGCCAGCAGCTTAGAGATAGCGGGAGGGTACGAGCAGTACTTC.

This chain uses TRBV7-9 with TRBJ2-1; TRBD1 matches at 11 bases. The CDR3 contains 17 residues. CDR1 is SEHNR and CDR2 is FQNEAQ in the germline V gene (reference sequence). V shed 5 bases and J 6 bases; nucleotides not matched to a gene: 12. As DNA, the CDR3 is TGTGCCAGCAGCCTAACCTACCCCGGGACAGGGGGCAATGAGCAGTTCTTC. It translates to CASSLTYPGTGGNEQFF.

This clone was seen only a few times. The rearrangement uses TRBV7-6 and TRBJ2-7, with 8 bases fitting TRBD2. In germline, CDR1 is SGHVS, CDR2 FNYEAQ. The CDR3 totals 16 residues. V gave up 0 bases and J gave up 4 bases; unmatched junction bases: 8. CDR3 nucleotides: TGTGCCAGCAGCTTAGCCCCTAGCGGGCCCCTTTACGAGCAGTACTTC. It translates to CASSLAPSGPLYEQYF.

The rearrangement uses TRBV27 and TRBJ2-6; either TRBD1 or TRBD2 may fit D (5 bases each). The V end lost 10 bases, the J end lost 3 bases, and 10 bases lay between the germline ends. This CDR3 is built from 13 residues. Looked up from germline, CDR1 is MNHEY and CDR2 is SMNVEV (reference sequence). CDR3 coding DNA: TGTGCCACCGGGGCTGATGGGGCCAACGTCCTGACTTTC. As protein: CATGADGANVLTF.

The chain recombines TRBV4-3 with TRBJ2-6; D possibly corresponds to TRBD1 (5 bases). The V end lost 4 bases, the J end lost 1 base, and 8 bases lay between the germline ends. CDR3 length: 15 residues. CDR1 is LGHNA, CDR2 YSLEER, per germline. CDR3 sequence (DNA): TGCGCCAGCAGCCGTGGACATTCTGGGGCCAACGTCCTGACTTTC. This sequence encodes CASSRGHSGANVLTF.

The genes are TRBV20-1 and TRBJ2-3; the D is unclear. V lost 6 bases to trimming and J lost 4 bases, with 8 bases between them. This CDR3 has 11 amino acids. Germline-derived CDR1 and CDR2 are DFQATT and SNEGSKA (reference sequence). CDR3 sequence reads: CSADAPDTQYF. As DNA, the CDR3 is TGCAGTGCCGACGCCCCAGATACGCAGTATTTT.

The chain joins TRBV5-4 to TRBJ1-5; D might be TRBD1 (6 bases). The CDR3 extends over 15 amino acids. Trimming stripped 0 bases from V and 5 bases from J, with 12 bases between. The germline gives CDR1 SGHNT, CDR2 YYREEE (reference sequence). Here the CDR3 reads CASSLDGGPDQPQHF. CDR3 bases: TGTGCCAGCAGCTTGGATGGGGGGCCCGATCAGCCCCAGCATTTT.

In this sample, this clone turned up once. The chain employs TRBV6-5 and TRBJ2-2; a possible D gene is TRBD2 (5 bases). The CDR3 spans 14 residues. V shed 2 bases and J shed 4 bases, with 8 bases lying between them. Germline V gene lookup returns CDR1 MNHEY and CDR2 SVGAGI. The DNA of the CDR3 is TGTGCCAGCAGTTACCAGGAGGCCACCGGGGAGCTGTTTTTT. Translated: CASSYQEATGELFF.